This TCR beta chain was sequenced for a study of cytomegalovirus exposure and HLA in healthy donors. The study's findings and limits: As a later analysis revealed, most CMV-associated TCR beta chains appeared HLA-restricted.

The junction had 1 base not matched to a gene; V was cut back by 4 bases and J by 6 bases. The CDR3 spans 15 residues. The germline CDR1 and CDR2 sequences are ENHRY and SYGVKD. For this clone: Antigen specificity is unknown.

Vbeta (60) and Jbeta (13) primers were used in the PCR. Measured with immunoSEQ multiplex PCR; TCRdb has only the in-frame clones, and not every one. The sample includes about 120,000 clones, roughly 9.9% seen only once; the top ten take less than 4%. V and J are TRBV10-3 and TRBJ2-2, with 14 bases aligning to TRBD2. This clonotype was sampled from a young man in good health and CMV-seronegative. What was sequenced was PBMCs. The CDR3 spells CAISGTSGRSGELFF. The CDR3 region has the DNA TGTGCCATCAGTGGGACTAGCGGGAGGTCCGGGGAGCTGTTTTTT.